This T cell receptor (beta chain) originates from a study of PD-L1 blockade in urothelial cancer. Looking at the study overall: Each participant's history included 0 to 3 prior chemotherapy regimens. Researchers looked at the blood 3 weeks (second dose) and 6 weeks after treatment began.

Templates that were synthetic TCR analogs were spiked into each PCR. TCRdb keeps only in-frame clones here, not all; method: immunoSEQ multiplex PCR. The sample gives some 120,000 clones, around 84% of which show up once; 3.2% is in the top ten. Looked up from germline, CDR1 is MNHEY and CDR2 is SVGAGI. After removal of 0 bases from V and 1 base from J, the junction contained 2 bases not matched to a gene. This CDR3 region has 16 residues. Time point: pretreatment peripheral blood. Study-wide points: At the 3-week point, tumor-associated blood clones expanded more in durable-benefit patients.

Notes on this clone: Its antigen remains unknown.

The sample in question was PBMCs, obtained around atezolizumab (anti-PD-L1) treatment. The clonotype was recovered from a man aged 45 to 65 with urothelial cancer. V usage is TRBV6-5 and J usage is TRBJ2-3, with 9 bases that match TRBD2. Here the CDR3 DNA reads TGTGCCAGCAGTTACTCGCTAGCGGGACGCACAGATACGCAGTATTTT. Encoded protein: CASSYSLAGRTDTQYF.